These T cell receptor beta chains were read from a single sample in a study of T-cell reconstitution after alpha-beta-depleted transplantation in children. Using its own MiXCR run on the PCR reads, TCRdb lists one record per CDR3 protein. The table has about 830,000 distinct CDR3 sequences, about 16% seen once. The sample consisted of PBMCs, mostly from graft donor cells, taken 360 days after TCRalphabeta/CD19-depleted stem cell transplant. The receptors stem from a male patient between 10 and 17 years old who had a stem cell transplant for acute lymphoblastic leukemia, so the T cells may come from the graft donor. CDR3s include the opening cysteine and the closing phenylalanine or tryptophan. Fields, in order: J gene, D gene, clone size, V gene, CDR3 protein, CDR3 DNA. D genes are given only for firm matches. The size field is filled for only some rows; it gives once, few, many or a size class.

J: TRBJ2-3
D: TRBD1
size: NA
V: TRBV30
CDR3: CAWRSGGGTDTQYF
DNA: TGTGCCTGGAGGTCAGGGGGCGGCACAGATACGCAGTATTTT

J: TRBJ2-3
D: NA
size: NA
V: TRBV7-3
CDR3: CASSMQGTSTDTQYF
DNA: TGTGCCAGCAGCATGCAAGGGACTAGCACAGATACGCAGTATTTT

J: TRBJ2-7
D: TRBD1
size: few
V: TRBV29-1
CDR3: CSVEGSGQGYEQYF
DNA: TGCAGCGTTGAAGGCTCCGGACAGGGCTACGAGCAGTACTTC

J: TRBJ2-1
D: TRBD2
size: NA
V: TRBV20-1
CDR3: CSADGTSGYNEQFF
DNA: TGCAGTGCGGACGGGACTAGCGGCTACAATGAGCAGTTCTTC

J: TRBJ1-4
D: TRBD1
size: NA
V: TRBV5-1
CDR3: CASSHTGGTTNEKLFF
DNA: TGCGCCAGCAGCCACACAGGGGGCACCACTAATGAAAAACTGTTTTTT

J: TRBJ2-1
D: NA
size: NA
V: TRBV19
CDR3: CASSIIGAGAEQFF
DNA: TGTGCCAGTAGTATAATCGGCGCGGGCGCTGAGCAGTTCTTC

J: TRBJ2-7
D: NA
size: few
V: TRBV7-6
CDR3: CASSGAGTNYEQYF
DNA: TGTGCCAGCAGCGGAGCCGGGACAAACTACGAGCAGTACTTC

J: TRBJ2-5
D: NA
size: NA
V: TRBV5-8
CDR3: CASRVTQGGTQYF
DNA: TGTGCCAGCAGGGTAACACAGGGAGGGACCCAGTACTTC

J: TRBJ2-5
D: NA
size: few
V: TRBV9
CDR3: CASSPWLWETQYF
DNA: TGTGCCAGCAGCCCTTGGCTGTGGGAGACCCAGTACTTC

J: TRBJ2-7
D: NA
size: few
V: TRBV12-3/TRBV12-4
CDR3: CASSKPPYEQYF
DNA: TGTGCCAGCAGCAAGCCCCCCTACGAGCAGTACTTC

J: TRBJ2-2
D: NA
size: NA
V: TRBV20-1
CDR3: CSASVAANTGELFF
DNA: TGCAGTGCTAGTGTTGCGGCGAACACCGGGGAGCTGTTTTTT

J: TRBJ2-1
D: TRBD2
size: NA
V: TRBV27
CDR3: CASSLLPGGLENEQFF
DNA: TGTGCCAGCAGTTTACTTCCGGGAGGGCTAGAAAATGAGCAGTTCTTC

J: TRBJ1-3
D: NA
size: many
V: TRBV10-3
CDR3: CAISELFMVSGNTIYF
DNA: TGTGCCATCAGTGAGCTCTTCATGGTCTCTGGAAACACCATATATTTT

J: TRBJ2-1
D: NA
size: many
V: TRBV12-3/TRBV12-4
CDR3: CASKIAPYNEQFF
DNA: TGTGCCAGCAAAATAGCACCCTACAATGAGCAGTTCTTC

J: TRBJ2-1
D: NA
size: few
V: TRBV5-1
CDR3: CASSPLGLGYNEQFF
DNA: TGCGCCAGCAGCCCCTTAGGACTCGGCTACAATGAGCAGTTCTTC

J: TRBJ2-7
D: NA
size: few
V: TRBV27
CDR3: CASSFEDNPYEQYF
DNA: TGTGCCAGCAGTTTTGAGGACAACCCCTACGAGCAGTACTTC

J: TRBJ1-1
D: NA
size: few
V: TRBV29-1
CDR3: CSVEDGVWRMNTEAFF
DNA: TGCAGCGTTGAAGATGGGGTTTGGAGGATGAACACTGAAGCTTTCTTT

J: TRBJ2-7
D: TRBD2
size: NA
V: TRBV20-1
CDR3: CSAVSGRGYEQYF
DNA: TGCAGTGCCGTTAGCGGGAGGGGCTACGAGCAGTACTTC

J: TRBJ1-4
D: NA
size: many
V: TRBV7-9
CDR3: CASSFFGGEKLFF
DNA: TGTGCCAGCAGCTTTTTTGGGGGTGAAAAACTGTTTTTT

J: TRBJ2-7
D: NA
size: NA
V: TRBV7-9
CDR3: CASSPGQGTRTYEQYF
DNA: TGTGCCAGCAGCCCCGGTCAAGGGACTCGAACCTACGAGCAGTACTTC

J: TRBJ2-4
D: NA
size: few
V: TRBV11-2
CDR3: CASSLVGTPGSVAKNIQYF
DNA: TGTGCCAGCAGCTTAGTCGGGACTCCCGGTTCAGTAGCCAAAAACATTCAGTACTTC

J: TRBJ1-1
D: NA
size: NA
V: TRBV20-1
CDR3: CSATPSPNTEAFF
DNA: TGCAGTGCCACCCCCAGCCCGAACACTGAAGCTTTCTTT

J: TRBJ2-1
D: TRBD2
size: few
V: TRBV20-1
CDR3: CSARRSGRATDEQFF
DNA: TGCAGTGCTAGGAGGAGCGGGAGGGCCACAGATGAGCAGTTCTTC

J: TRBJ2-3
D: NA
size: NA
V: TRBV7-2
CDR3: CASSLTVGDTQYF
DNA: TGTGCCAGCAGCTTAACAGTAGGGGATACGCAGTATTTT

J: TRBJ2-7
D: TRBD2
size: NA
V: TRBV11-1
CDR3: CASSPHLGGRAESSSYEQYF
DNA: TGTGCCAGCAGCCCCCACCTAGGCGGGAGGGCCGAATCTAGCTCCTACGAGCAGTACTTC